A single sample gave rise to the 20 T cell receptor beta chains below, sequenced in a study of T cells in Graves' hyperthyroidism and ophthalmopathy. RNA transcripts served as the template for amplifying TCR beta CDR3 regions. First-round RT-PCR of the TCR CDR3 relied on the HTBI primer set. TCRdb re-called the multiplex PCR reads through MiXCR, storing one row per CDR3 protein. The sample has a few hundred thousand distinct CDR3 sequences; 15% to 18% are singletons. Source material: blood. The receptor source for this set is a woman aged 18-30 years with Graves' hyperthyroidism.

There are many counts of this clonotype. In nucleotides, the CDR3 is TGTGCCAGCAGTTACTCGTTCGGAACCTACGAGCAGTACTTC. Amino acid sequence: CASSYSFGTYEQYF. V usage is TRBV6-5 and J usage is TRBJ2-7, with D hard to call. V dropped 0 bases and J dropped 2 bases, with 8 bases sitting between them. Germline V lookup: CDR1 MNHEY, CDR2 SVGAGI. CDR3 length equals 14 residues.

This clonotype was seen repeatedly, ten times or more. J is TRBJ1-1 and V is TRBV7-8; D remains ambiguous. Per germline, CDR1 SGHVS and CDR2 FQNEAQ. V was pared by 0 bases and J by 0 bases, with 8 bases between. The CDR3 loop spans 15 amino acids. The CDR3 sequence is CASSLARRLNTEAFF. Written as DNA, the CDR3 is TGTGCCAGCAGCTTAGCGAGACGGCTGAACACTGAAGCTTTCTTT.

This clonotype was found many times. J is TRBJ2-7 and V is TRBV2, with a weak D call TRBD1 (7 bases). The germline CDR1 and CDR2 sequences are SNHLY and FYNNEI. The CDR3 is 13 amino acids. The ends were cut back, 4 bases at V and 5 bases at J, with 12 bases in the middle. For the CDR3, the DNA is TGTGCCAGCAGTGGTGTCAGGGGGGACGAGCAGTACTTC. This gives the protein CASSGVRGDEQYF.

This clonotype was detected ten times or more. The chain links TRBV11-2 to TRBJ2-7, with D perhaps given as TRBD1 or TRBD2 (5 bases each). The CDR3 is made up of 17 amino acids. Germline V gene sequence: CDR1 SGHAT, CDR2 FQNNGV. V was shortened by 0 bases and J by 3 bases, with 18 bases between the two germline ends. CDR3: CASSLDWGIEMGYEQYF. DNA for the CDR3: TGTGCCAGCAGCTTAGATTGGGGGATCGAGATGGGCTACGAGCAGTACTTC. The complete variable domain, with remaining parts taken from reference TRBV11-2 and TRBJ2-7, reads EAGVAQSPRYKIIEKRQSVAFWCNPISGHATLYWYQQILGQGPKLLIQFQNNGVVDDSQLPKDRFSAERLKGVDSTLKIQPAKLEDSAVYLCASSLDWGIEMGYEQYFGPGTRLTVT.

The chain employs TRBV4-1 and TRBJ2-1, with 14 bases that match TRBD2. Trimming cost V 7 bases and J 10 bases; bases outside gene matches: 9. This CDR3 spans 15 amino acids. CDR1 and CDR2 from the germline V gene are MGHRA and YSYEKL. CDR3: CASTPLGLAGEEQFF. In DNA form, the CDR3 reads TGCGCCAGCACCCCACTGGGACTAGCGGGAGAGGAGCAGTTCTTC.

This clonotype has at least ten counts. This rearrangement joins TRBV2 to TRBJ1-1; no definite D call. This CDR3 comprises 14 residues. Germline CDR1 reads SNHLY; CDR2 reads FYNNEI. The germline V and J ends were trimmed by 6 bases and 5 bases, with 16 bases remaining between them. DNA of the CDR3: TGTGCCAGCAGCTGGGGTCGCGGAGGGACTGAAGCTTTCTTT. Protein product: CASSWGRGGTEAFF.

Turning to this clonotype: The missing conserved phenylalanine or tryptophan at the end of this CDR3 makes a read error likely. The chain links TRBV7-7 to TRBJ2-1; D possibly corresponds to TRBD1 (6 bases). This CDR3 has 13 amino acids. Germline V lookup: CDR1 SSHAT, CDR2 FNYEAQ (reference sequence). The CDR3 spells CASSSGDHNEQFC. CDR3 nucleotide sequence: TGTGCTAGCAGTTCAGGGGACCACAATGAGCAGTTCTGC.

This clonotype was counted only a few times. The chain couples TRBV6-1 to TRBJ1-1; D gene unclear. Germline CDR1 is MNHNS and CDR2 is SASEGT. The CDR3 sequence is 13 residues long. Between the trimmed V and J ends, which lost 5 bases and 2 bases, there was a span of 9 bases. The CDR3 coding sequence is TGTGCCAGCAGTCCAACAATCAACACTGAAGCTTTCTTT. It encodes CASSPTINTEAFF.

This clonotype was detected only a few times. This chain connects TRBV12-3 or TRBV12-4 to TRBJ2-6, with D unclear. V lost 3 bases, J lost 3 bases, and 3 bases lay in between. This CDR3 region has 13 residues. The CDR3 DNA reads as TGTGCCAGCAGTTTTGGTGGGGCCAACGTCCTGACTTTC. It encodes CASSFGGANVLTF.

This clonotype has at least ten counts. The chain employs TRBV20-1 and TRBJ2-2; no clear D gene. The germline gives CDR1 DFQATT, CDR2 SNEGSKA (reference sequence). V was pared by 3 bases and J by 1 base, with 9 bases between. The CDR3 extends over 14 amino acids. This CDR3 reads CSASTTKNTGELFF. As DNA, the CDR3 is TGCAGTGCTAGTACCACAAAGAACACCGGGGAGCTGTTTTTT.

The table lists this clonotype with many counts. The rearrangement links TRBV12-3 or TRBV12-4 to TRBJ2-7; D gene ambiguous. CDR3 length: 16 residues. V dropped 1 base and J dropped 0 bases, with 13 bases sitting between them. The CDR3 spells CASSLVGHTSSYEQYF. Here the CDR3 DNA reads TGTGCCAGCAGTTTAGTAGGGCATACCAGCTCCTACGAGCAGTACTTC.

This clonotype was detected only a few times. The V gene is TRBV5-4, the J gene TRBJ1-6; D possibly corresponds to TRBD1 (6 bases). The length of the CDR3 is 14 residues. Deletions cut 1 base from V and 10 bases from J, with 12 bases between. Germline CDR1 SGHNT, CDR2 YYREEE (reference sequence). CDR3 loop: CASSLSQGFSPLHF. The CDR3 DNA reads as TGTGCCAGCAGCTTGTCGCAGGGGTTCTCACCCCTCCACTTT.

The rearrangement joins TRBV7-2 to TRBJ2-2; possible D gene TRBD1, 6 bases. Germline CDR1 SGHTA, CDR2 FQGNSA. This CDR3 region has 16 residues. The germline V and J ends were trimmed by 6 bases and 5 bases, with 19 bases remaining between them. Here the CDR3 DNA reads TGTGCCAGCAGTTTCCAGGGGCCCCCAAGAACCGGGGAGCTGTTTTTT. It specifies CASSFQGPPRTGELFF.

As for this clonotype: A much bigger clone sits one base away, suggesting this may be a read error. This chain connects TRBV5-1 to TRBJ1-1; D is undetermined. Trimming left V 2 bases short and J 4 bases short, with 9 bases between. Germline V gene data show CDR1 as SGHRS and CDR2 as YFSETQ. The CDR3 runs to 13 residues. This CDR3 is CASSFETSTEAFF. CDR3 DNA: TGCGCCAGCAGCTTCGAAACGAGCACTGAAGCTTTCTTT.

This clonotype came up a few times. Germline and junction disagree at one end, which may indicate a read error. V usage is TRBV6-1 and J usage is TRBJ2-5; TRBD2 might be the D (5 bases). The CDR3 runs to 13 residues. Germline CDR1 MNHNS, CDR2 SASEGT. CDR3 DNA sequence: TGTGCCAGCAGTCAAGCGGTTCAAGAGACCCAGTACTTC. It codes for CASSQAVQETQYF.

This clonotype appeared many times. V gene TRBV7-2 combines with J gene TRBJ2-3, with a tentative D call TRBD2 (5 bases). Trimming left V 3 bases short and J 6 bases short, with 10 bases between. The germline gives CDR1 SGHTA, CDR2 FQGNSA. This CDR3 is built from 13 residues. CDR3 bases: TGTGCCAGCAGCTTTTGGTCGGGGGATACGCAGTATTTT. Its translation: CASSFWSGDTQYF.

Many counts were recorded for this clonotype. The CDR3: CASSLGSVISGNTIYF. The CDR3 DNA reads TGTGCCAGCAGCTTAGGGAGTGTCATCTCTGGAAACACCATATATTTT. The rearrangement links TRBV7-8 to TRBJ1-3; D is unclear. Germline V gene sequence: CDR1 SGHVS, CDR2 FQNEAQ. CDR3 length equals 16 residues. The V end was cut by 1 base, the J end by 0 bases, with 10 bases between.

V and J are TRBV6-5 and TRBJ2-1; weak D call: TRBD2 (6 bases). CDR3 length equals 15 residues. Looked up from germline, CDR1 is MNHEY and CDR2 is SVGAGI. V lost 3 bases to trimming and J lost 4 bases, with 13 bases between them. The CDR3: CASSYSGGGYNEQFF. Written as DNA, the CDR3 is TGTGCCAGCAGTTATAGCGGAGGCGGGTACAATGAGCAGTTCTTC.

This clonotype was seen a handful of times. The chain employs TRBV11-1 and TRBJ2-2; D is perhaps TRBD1 (6 bases). Trimming shortened V by 4 bases and J by 7 bases, and 22 bases separated the two germline ends. The CDR3 runs 17 residues. CDR1 and CDR2 from the germline V gene are SGHAT and FQDESV (reference sequence). The CDR3 spells CASSSTSRGQRIGELFF. Here the CDR3 DNA reads TGTGCCAGCAGCTCAACCTCACGCGGACAGCGGATCGGGGAGCTGTTTTTT.

In its sample, this clonotype was seen many times. Germline and junction disagree at one end, which may indicate a read error. The chain links TRBV4-2 to TRBJ2-6; possibly TRBD1 or TRBD2 for D (5 bases each). This CDR3 is 16 amino acids long. CDR1 LGHNA and CDR2 YNFKEQ come from the germline V gene. As DNA, the CDR3 is TGCGCCAGCAGCCAAGAGGGGAGCTCTGGGGCCAACGTCCTGACTTTC. Protein product: CASSQEGSSGANVLTF.